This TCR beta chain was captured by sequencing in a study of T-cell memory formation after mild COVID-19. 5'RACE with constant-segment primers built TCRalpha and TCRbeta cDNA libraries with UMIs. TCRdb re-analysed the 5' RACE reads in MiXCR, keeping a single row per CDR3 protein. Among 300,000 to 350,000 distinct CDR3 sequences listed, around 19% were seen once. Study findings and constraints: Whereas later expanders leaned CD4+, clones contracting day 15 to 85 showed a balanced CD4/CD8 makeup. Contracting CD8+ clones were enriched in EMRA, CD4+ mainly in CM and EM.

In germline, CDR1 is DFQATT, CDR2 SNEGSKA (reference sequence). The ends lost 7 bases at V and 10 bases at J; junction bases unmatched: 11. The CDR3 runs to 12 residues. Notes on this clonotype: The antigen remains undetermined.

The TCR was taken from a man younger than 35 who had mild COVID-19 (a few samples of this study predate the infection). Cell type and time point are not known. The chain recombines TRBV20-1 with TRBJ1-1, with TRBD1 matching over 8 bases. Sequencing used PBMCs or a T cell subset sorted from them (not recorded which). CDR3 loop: CSVKTGVRRAFF. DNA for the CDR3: TGCAGTGTCAAGACAGGGGTAAGGCGAGCTTTCTTT.